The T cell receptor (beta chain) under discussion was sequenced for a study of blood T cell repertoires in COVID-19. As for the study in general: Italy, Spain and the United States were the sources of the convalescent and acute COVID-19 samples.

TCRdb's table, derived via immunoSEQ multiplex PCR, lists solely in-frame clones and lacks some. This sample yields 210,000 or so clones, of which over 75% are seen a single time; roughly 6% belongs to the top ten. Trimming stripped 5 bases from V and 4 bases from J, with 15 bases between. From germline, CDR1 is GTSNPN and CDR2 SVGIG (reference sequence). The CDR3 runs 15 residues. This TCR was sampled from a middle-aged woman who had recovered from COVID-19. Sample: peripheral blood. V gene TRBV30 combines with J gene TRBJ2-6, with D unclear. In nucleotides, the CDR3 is TGTGCCTGGGACGGTATGGGCGTAGGGGCCAACGTCCTGACTTTC. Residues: CAWDGMGVGANVLTF.